This T cell receptor (beta chain) was recorded in a study of siplizumab effects on memory and regulatory T cells (dated by TCRdb to about 2019). In the study overall: The effect of the anti-CD2 antibody siplizumab on alloreactive T-cell subsets was examined in allogeneic mixed lymphocyte reactions constructed from human PBMCs.

Taken from the germline V gene (reference sequence), the CDR1 and CDR2 loops are LNHDA and SQIVND. For this chain, trimming is 1 base at the V end and 4 bases at the J end, and the number of junction bases without a gene match is 6. The CDR3 goes from the cysteine to the phenylalanine over 16 residues. The DNA shown is the 48-base CDR3, in frame from base 1. On this clone itself: Its recognized antigen is unknown. No per-base quality is available; no much larger clone lies one base away.

Unstimulated CD4+ memory cells were also sequenced in three donor pairs, together with CD4+ naive, CD8+ TEMRA, CD8+ naive and CD8+ effector memory subsets. Sorted unstimulated T cells and proliferating T cells recovered from mixed lymphocyte reactions were subjected to TCRbeta CDR3 sequencing. Fresh whole blood from approximately ten HLA-typed healthy donors was used to isolate PBMCs. Paper-wide results and their limitations: For roughly 75-97% of proliferating CD4+ or CD8+ clones, no naive or memory phenotype could be assigned. Because sequences at frequencies below about 10^-5 were poorly captured, only a minor fraction of alloreactive clones could be mapped back to unstimulated subsets. Whether proliferating Tregs from siplizumab cultures actually had suppressive function was not functionally confirmed. Siplizumab significantly lowered the cumulative frequency of alloreactive sequences that could be traced to unstimulated CD4+ memory T cells. Unstimulated naive T cells appeared to be more diverse than memory T cells, and naive cells seemed to make a substantial contribution to the alloresponse. Among mappable alloreactive CD4+ clones, the Treg-derived fraction averaged about 70% with siplizumab versus 26.9% in control reactions.

The protocol used for the library was the immunoSEQ multiplex PCR assay. The deep sequencing platform assayed around 94,000 TCR templates per sample. Genomic DNA extracted from sorted T cells was used for TCRbeta CDR3 sequencing. Regarding the original processing steps: Clonal analysis of TCRbeta CDR3 data was done in the R programming language. Unstimulated samples were compared with post-reaction CFSE-low samples to define alloreactive CD4+ and CD8+ clones. Alloreactive CD4+ clones were assigned to regulatory or non-regulatory origin by matching sequences to sorted unstimulated Treg and non-Treg repertoires. The immuneACCESS repertoire file appears here via TCRdb, limited to in-frame rearrangements. These files lack a portion of the clones; in checked studies, under half of the deficit traces to unresolved V genes, and the cause of the others is not known. From that table come the V and J calls and clone size; the DNA was used to work out D and trimming. For this sample there are tens of thousands of clones; roughly 96% appear just once. Clones ranked in the top ten supply around 0.029% of the sample.

Recombination linked TRBV19 to TRBJ2-2; 7 middle bases align to TRBD1. This receptor was identified in a human donor in good health. The specimen sequenced was naive CD4+ T cells sorted from blood. The intended sense of this specimen's cell subset or site label: unstimulated naive T cells. The DNA is TGTGCCAGTAGTATAGGGGGACAGATTGCCACCGGGGAGCTGTTTTTT. Its protein is CASSIGGQIATGELFF. The variable domain in full, with residues beyond the CDR3 obtained from the reference TRBV19 and TRBJ2-2 genes, is DGGITQSPKYLFRKEGQNVTLSCEQNLNHDAMYWYRQDPGQGLRLIYYSQIVNDFQKGDIAEGYSVSREKKESFPLTVTSAQKNPTAFYLCASSIGGQIATGELFFGEGSRLTVL.